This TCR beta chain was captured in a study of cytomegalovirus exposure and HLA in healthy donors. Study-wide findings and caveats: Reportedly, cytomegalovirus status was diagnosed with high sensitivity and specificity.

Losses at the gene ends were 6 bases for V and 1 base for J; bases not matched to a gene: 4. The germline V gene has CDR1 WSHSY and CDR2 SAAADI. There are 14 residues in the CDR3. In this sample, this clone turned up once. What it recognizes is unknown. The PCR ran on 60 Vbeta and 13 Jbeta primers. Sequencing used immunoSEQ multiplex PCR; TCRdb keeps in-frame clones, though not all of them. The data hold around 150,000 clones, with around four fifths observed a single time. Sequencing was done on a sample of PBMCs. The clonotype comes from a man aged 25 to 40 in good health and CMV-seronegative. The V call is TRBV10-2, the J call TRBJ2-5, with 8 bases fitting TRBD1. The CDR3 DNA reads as TGCGCCAGCAGCCCACAGGGGGGCCAAGAGACCCAGTACTTC. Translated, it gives CASSPQGGQETQYF.